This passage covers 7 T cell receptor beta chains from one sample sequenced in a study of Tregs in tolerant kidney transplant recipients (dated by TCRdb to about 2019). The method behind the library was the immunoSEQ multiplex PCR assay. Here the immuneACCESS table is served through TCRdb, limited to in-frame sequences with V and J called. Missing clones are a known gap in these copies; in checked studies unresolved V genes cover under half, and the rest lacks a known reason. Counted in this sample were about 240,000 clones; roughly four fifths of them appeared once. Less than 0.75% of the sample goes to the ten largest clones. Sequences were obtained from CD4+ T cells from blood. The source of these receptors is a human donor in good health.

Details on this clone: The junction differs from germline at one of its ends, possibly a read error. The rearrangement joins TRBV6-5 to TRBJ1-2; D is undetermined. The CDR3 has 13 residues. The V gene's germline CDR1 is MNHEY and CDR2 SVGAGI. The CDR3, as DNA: TGTGCCAGCAGCCTGAAACCTGGGCCCATCGGATTCTTC. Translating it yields CASSLKPGPIGFF.

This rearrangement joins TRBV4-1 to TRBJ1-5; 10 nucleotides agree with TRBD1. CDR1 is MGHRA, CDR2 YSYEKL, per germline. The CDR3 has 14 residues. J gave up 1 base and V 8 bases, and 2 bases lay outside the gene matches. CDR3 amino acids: CASGGQGSNQPQHF. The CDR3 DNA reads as TGCGCCAGCGGGGGACAGGGGAGCAATCAGCCCCAGCATTTT.

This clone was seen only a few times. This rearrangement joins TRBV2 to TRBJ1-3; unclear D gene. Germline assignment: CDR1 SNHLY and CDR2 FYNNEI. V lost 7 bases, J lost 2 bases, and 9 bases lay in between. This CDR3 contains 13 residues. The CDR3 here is CASTAETGNTIYF. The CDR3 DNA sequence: TGTGCCAGCACCGCGGAAACTGGAAACACCATATATTTT.

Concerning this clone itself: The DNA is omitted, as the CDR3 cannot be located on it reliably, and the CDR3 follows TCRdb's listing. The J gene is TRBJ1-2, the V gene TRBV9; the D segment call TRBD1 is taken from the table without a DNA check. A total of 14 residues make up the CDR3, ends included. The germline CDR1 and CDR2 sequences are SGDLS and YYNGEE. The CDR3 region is CASSVGLGTGMPAF.

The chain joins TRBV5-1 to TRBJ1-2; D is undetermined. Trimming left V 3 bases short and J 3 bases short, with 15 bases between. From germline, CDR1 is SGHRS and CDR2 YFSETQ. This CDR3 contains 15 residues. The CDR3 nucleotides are TGCGCCAGCAGCTCAGAACCACAGAGGGACTATGGCTACACCTTC. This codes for CASSSEPQRDYGYTF.

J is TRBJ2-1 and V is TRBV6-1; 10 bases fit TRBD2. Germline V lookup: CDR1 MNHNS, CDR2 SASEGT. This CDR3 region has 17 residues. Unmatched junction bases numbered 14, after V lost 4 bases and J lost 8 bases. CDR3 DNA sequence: TGTGCCAGCAGTGGACTCTTTAGCGGGGGGACGGCCTATGAGCAGTTCTTC. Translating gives CASSGLFSGGTAYEQFF.

In nucleotides, the CDR3 is TGTGCCAGCAGCCAAGCAGAGACTAGCGGCACAGATACGCAGTATTTT. Its translation is CASSQAETSGTDTQYF. J is TRBJ2-3 and V is TRBV4-2; 8 nucleotides align to TRBD2. V shed 1 base and J 1 base; nucleotides not matched to a gene: 4. This CDR3 is 16 amino acids long. The V gene's germline CDR1 is LGHNA and CDR2 YNFKEQ.